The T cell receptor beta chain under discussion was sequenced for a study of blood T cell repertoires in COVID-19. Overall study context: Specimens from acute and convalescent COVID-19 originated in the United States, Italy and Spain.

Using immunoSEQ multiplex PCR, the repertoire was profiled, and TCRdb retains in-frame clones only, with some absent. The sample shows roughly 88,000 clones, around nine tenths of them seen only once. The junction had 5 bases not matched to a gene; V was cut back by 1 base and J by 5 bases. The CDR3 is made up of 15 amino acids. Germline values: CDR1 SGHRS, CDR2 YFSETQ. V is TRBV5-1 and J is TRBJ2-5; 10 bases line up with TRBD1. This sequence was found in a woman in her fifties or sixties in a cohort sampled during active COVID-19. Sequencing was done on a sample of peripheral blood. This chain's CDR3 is CASSLFGTGDETQYF. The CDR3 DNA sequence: TGCGCCAGCAGCTTGTTTGGGACAGGGGATGAGACCCAGTACTTC. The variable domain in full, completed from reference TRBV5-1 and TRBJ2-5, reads KAGVTQTPRYLIKTRGQQVTLSCSPISGHRSVSWYQQTPGQGLQFLFEYFSETQRNKGNFPGRFSGRQFSNSRSEMNVSTLELGDSALYLCASSLFGTGDETQYFGPGTRLLVL.